This TCR beta chain was identified in a study of blood T cell dynamics during melanoma immunotherapy. Study-level background: First-line therapy was either pembrolizumab or nivolumab with ipilimumab for metastatic melanoma. Study outcomes and limitations: At W3, later disease-control patients showed bifurcated PBMC repertoire changes, unlike progressors.

Clones were sequenced by immunoSEQ multiplex PCR, and TCRdb holds only the in-frame ones, with some missing. The sample carries around 13,000 clones, about nine tenths recorded once. The sample's time point: pre-treatment baseline. Sampling occurred pretreatment (T0) and at week 3 (W3), after cycle one of checkpoint blockade. A note on this clone: Its antigen is undetermined.

The sequenced sample was blood, obtained from a patient treated with checkpoint blockade. This clonotype originated in a human donor with melanoma.

This chain's CDR3 is CASSLGQNQPQHF. The DNA for the CDR3 is TGTGCCAGCAGCTTGGGACAGAATCAGCCCCAGCATTTT. This chain joins TRBV7-8 and TRBJ1-5; TRBD1 matches 7 bases. The V and J ends lost 3 bases and 4 bases, in that order; junction bases with no gene match: 0. CDR1 is SGHVS, CDR2 FQNEAQ, per germline. The CDR3 is 13 residues long.